These 32 T cell receptor beta chains originate from one sample sequenced in a study of CD8+ T cells in alopecia areata. Treatment of the sample: oral pan-JAK inhibitor, 5-10 mg twice daily. The authors extracted RNA and reverse transcribed it into cDNA as the sequencing template. Repertoires were generated with immunoSEQ multiplex PCR, while TCRdb's copy carries only in-frame clones and drops some. The table lists about 200,000 clones, roughly two fifths of them singletons. The sequencing used CD4+ T cells sorted from blood, collected between weeks 30 and 35, from a patient treated with tofacitinib. Receptors originate from a human donor with alopecia areata.

The chain uses TRBV25-1 and TRBJ1-4; tentative D call: TRBD1 (5 bases). V lost 6 bases to trimming and J lost 6 bases, with 11 bases between them. CDR1 is MGHDK and CDR2 is SYGVNS in the germline V gene. The CDR3 covers 13 residues. The CDR3 nucleotides read TGTGCCAGCAGCCGGGGCGCGGATGAAAAACTGTTTTTT. This codes for CASSRGADEKLFF.

This clone was counted between two and nine times. Other DNA variants within this sample encode the same CDR3. The chain links TRBV18 to TRBJ1-1, with 7 bases aligning to TRBD1. J gave up 4 bases and V 1 base, and 3 bases lay outside the gene matches. The CDR3 runs 14 residues. Germline CDR1 and CDR2: KGHSH and LQKENI. The CDR3 DNA is TGTGCCAGCTCACCACAGACAGGGCGCACTGAAGCTTTCTTT. The encoded protein is CASSPQTGRTEAFF.

The rearrangement joins TRBV23-1 to TRBJ1-2, with 7 bases identical to TRBD1. TRBV23-1 is an ORF for which the function is uncertain. Trimming at V came to 2 bases and at J to 0 bases, leaving 12 bases not matched to a gene. This CDR3 region has 18 residues. The CDR3 sequence: CASSQPIILDRANYGYTF. The CDR3 coding sequence is TGCGCCAGCAGTCAACCGATCATCCTAGACAGGGCTAACTATGGCTACACCTTC.

This chain uses TRBV7-8 with TRBJ2-3; 7 bases are shared with TRBD2. CDR3 length equals 14 residues. CDR1 is SGHVS, CDR2 FQNEAQ, per germline. V gave up 3 bases and J gave up 6 bases; unmatched junction bases: 6. CDR3 coding DNA: TGTGCCAGCAGCTTCGACGGGGGGAGGGATACGCAGTATTTT. Its translation: CASSFDGGRDTQYF.

This rearrangement joins TRBV30 to TRBJ2-4, with D hard to call. Trimming shortened V by 2 bases and J by 8 bases, and 19 bases separated the two germline ends. The CDR3 has 15 amino acids. Germline V gene sequence: CDR1 GTSNPN, CDR2 SVGIG (reference sequence). The CDR3 DNA follows: TGTGCCTGGAGTCCGTCGCCAGCCCCAAGGGACATTCAGTACTTC. This translates into CAWSPSPAPRDIQYF.

This clone was found a few times. The chain combines TRBV5-1 with TRBJ2-2; D ambiguous. Trimming removed 7 bases from V and 0 bases from J, with 16 bases in between. The CDR3 has 16 amino acids. Germline CDR1 SGHRS, CDR2 YFSETQ. The CDR3, as DNA: TGCGCCAGCTCGATTACTGGACGAGCGAACACCGGGGAGCTGTTTTTT. This codes for CASSITGRANTGELFF.

This clone was counted only a few times. The gene calls are TRBV27 and TRBJ2-4; 10 nucleotides align to TRBD1. Germline V gene sequence: CDR1 MNHEY, CDR2 SMNVEV (reference sequence). The V segment lost 5 bases and the J segment 7 bases; nucleotides outside the gene matches: 8. This CDR3 region has 15 residues. The CDR3 reads CASSPRTGGRNIQYF. DNA for the CDR3: TGTGCCAGCAGTCCAAGGACAGGGGGAAGGAACATTCAGTACTTC.

V gene TRBV5-4 combines with J gene TRBJ2-5; possible D gene TRBD2, 5 bases. V was clipped by 4 bases and J by 5 bases, with 12 bases between them. The germline V gene encodes CDR1 SGHNT and CDR2 YYREEE (reference sequence). CDR3 size: 13 residues. CDR3 region: CASSLEVVETQYF. The CDR3 DNA reads TGTGCCAGCAGCCTGGAGGTCGTTGAGACCCAGTACTTC. Looking up the rest from reference TRBV5-4 and TRBJ2-5 gives the full variable domain: ETGVTQSPTHLIKTRGQQVTLRCSSQSGHNTVSWYQQALGQGPQFIFQYYREEENGRGNFPPRFSGLQFPNYSSELNVNALELDDSALYLCASSLEVVETQYFGPGTRLLVL.

This clone was observed a handful of times. The V call is TRBV7-8, the J call TRBJ1-1; D remains unclear. This CDR3 spans 14 amino acids. Germline V CDR1 and CDR2: SGHVS, FQNEAQ. V lost 5 bases to trimming and J lost 6 bases, with 16 bases between them. The CDR3 nucleotides read TGTGCCAGCAGCGTGAACATCGTTGGGGCTGAAGCTTTCTTT. Its translation: CASSVNIVGAEAFF.

A few counts support this clone. This chain joins TRBV10-3 and TRBJ1-6; a possible D gene is TRBD1 (6 bases). V lost 4 bases and J 7 bases, leaving 8 bases between the germline ends. From germline, CDR1 is ENHRY and CDR2 SYGVKD. The CDR3 consists of 13 residues. The CDR3 sequence: CAISVGGNSPLHF. CDR3 sequence (DNA): TGTGCCATCAGTGTAGGGGGGAATTCACCCCTCCACTTT.

This clone was counted only a few times. The gene calls are TRBV15 and TRBJ2-1; either TRBD1 or TRBD2 may supply D (5 bases each). The germline V and J ends were trimmed by 5 bases and 5 bases, with 19 bases remaining between them. The CDR3 loop spans 16 amino acids. The germline CDR1 and CDR2 sequences are LNHNV and YYDKDF (reference sequence). CDR3 loop: CATSGGVMAYHNEQFF. CDR3 DNA sequence: TGTGCCACCAGCGGGGGAGTTATGGCTTATCACAATGAGCAGTTCTTC.

The CDR3 protein is CASSISDTQYF. The CDR3 region has the DNA TGTGCCAGCAGCATCTCCGATACGCAGTATTTT. The rearrangement joins TRBV5-6 to TRBJ2-3; D is ambiguous. Trimming took 4 bases from V and 6 from J, leaving 6 bases between them. Germline CDR1 is SGHDT and CDR2 is YYEEEE. CDR3 length equals 11 residues.

This clone has just a few counts. V usage is TRBV4-1 and J usage is TRBJ2-3; D perhaps matches TRBD1 (5 bases). The CDR3 consists of 14 residues. Germline V gene data show CDR1 as MGHRA and CDR2 as YSYEKL. V dropped 6 bases and J dropped 4 bases, with 14 bases sitting between them. The CDR3 here is CASSATGVADTQYF. CDR3 nucleotides: TGCGCCAGCAGTGCTACAGGAGTGGCAGATACGCAGTATTTT.

This chain connects TRBV7-2 to TRBJ2-7; the match to TRBD1 covers 7 bases. Germline CDR1 and CDR2: SGHTA and FQGNSA. V trimming: 5 bases; J trimming: 2 bases; junction bases outside the gene matches: 6. The CDR3 is 14 residues long. CDR3 amino acids: CASSQGDGPYEQYF. Written as DNA, the CDR3 is TGTGCCAGCAGCCAGGGGGACGGACCCTACGAGCAGTACTTC.

This clone was seen more than once but under ten times. V gene TRBV29-1 combines with J gene TRBJ1-1; possibly TRBD1 for D (5 bases). V was pared by 4 bases and J by 1 base, with 10 bases between. This CDR3 region has 13 residues. CDR1 SQVTM and CDR2 ANQGSEA come from the germline V gene. The CDR3, as DNA: TGCAGCGTTGTTCGGGGGACGAACACTGAAGCTTTCTTT. Translating gives CSVVRGTNTEAFF.

The V call is TRBV30, the J call TRBJ2-2; D may be TRBD1 (6 bases). The CDR3 has 14 amino acids. Germline V gene lookup returns CDR1 GTSNPN and CDR2 SVGIG (reference sequence). Trimming pared 4 bases from V and 8 bases from J, leaving 17 bases between. The CDR3 DNA follows: TGTGCCTGGACGGGATGGGGACAACCGGGGGAGCTGTTTTTT. Translating it yields CAWTGWGQPGELFF.

In its sample, this clone was seen a few times. The CDR3 protein is CASSLASSSTDTQYF. For the CDR3, the DNA is TGTGCCAGCAGCTTAGCCTCGTCTAGCACAGATACGCAGTATTTT. The chain is built from TRBV7-9 and TRBJ2-3, with no clear D. CDR1 is SEHNR and CDR2 is FQNEAQ in the germline V gene (reference sequence). V lost 0 bases to trimming and J lost 0 bases, with 7 bases between them. This CDR3 region has 15 residues.

The V call is TRBV6-6, the J call TRBJ1-1; D is ambiguous. Germline V CDR1 and CDR2: MNHNY, SVGAGI (reference sequence). The CDR3 consists of 14 residues. The V gene lost 7 bases and the J gene lost 10 bases, with 22 bases spanning the gap. The CDR3 loop is CASNRRMEEDGAFF. The CDR3 DNA is TGTGCCAGCAACCGTCGTATGGAGGAAGATGGAGCTTTCTTT.

This chain links TRBV5-6 with TRBJ2-7; maybe TRBD2 (7 bases). The germline V and J ends were trimmed by 4 bases and 3 bases, with 20 bases remaining between them. The CDR3 runs 16 residues. The V gene's germline CDR1 is SGHDT and CDR2 YYEEEE. The CDR3 protein is CASSARRTGGSYEQYF. CDR3 DNA: TGTGCCAGCAGCGCCCGTAGGACGGGGGGCAGCTACGAGCAGTACTTC.

The rearrangement joins TRBV29-1 to TRBJ2-7; tentative D call: TRBD2 (6 bases). The germline V gene has CDR1 SQVTM and CDR2 ANQGSEA. This CDR3 region has 13 residues. V lost 1 base and J 6 bases, leaving 13 bases between the germline ends. CDR3 in DNA: TGCAGCGTTGAAGTTCAGGGACTTCGCGAGCAGTACTTC. Translating gives CSVEVQGLREQYF.

This chain connects TRBV5-1 to TRBJ1-1; D is undetermined. From germline, CDR1 is SGHRS and CDR2 YFSETQ. With 4 bases removed from V and 0 bases from J, the gap between germline ends came to 7 bases. CDR3 length: 13 amino acids. The CDR3 nucleotides read TGCGCCAGCAGCAAAACCATGAACACTGAAGCTTTCTTT. Its protein product is CASSKTMNTEAFF.

This clone was counted between two and nine times. J is TRBJ2-1 and V is TRBV7-3; 12 bases are shared with TRBD2. This CDR3 region has 18 residues. The germline V gene has CDR1 SGHTA and CDR2 FQGTGA. V shed 0 bases and J 9 bases; nucleotides not matched to a gene: 12. The DNA of the CDR3 is TGTGCCAGCAGCTTAACTTTGGTTGCTAGCGGGAGGGCAAGTGAGCAGTTCTTC. As protein: CASSLTLVASGRASEQFF.

The chain is built from TRBV30 and TRBJ2-7; 10 bases agree with TRBD2. Per germline, CDR1 GTSNPN and CDR2 SVGIG (reference sequence). V trimming: 2 bases; J trimming: 5 bases; junction bases outside the gene matches: 9. The CDR3 is 15 residues long. The CDR3 here is CAWSLTSGWAHEQYF. The CDR3 nucleotides read TGTGCCTGGAGTTTGACTAGCGGGTGGGCCCACGAGCAGTACTTC.

The chain recombines TRBV27 with TRBJ2-7; TRBD2 matches at 14 bases. Unmatched junction bases numbered 7, after V lost 3 bases and J lost 3 bases. CDR3 length: 17 residues. Looked up from germline, CDR1 is MNHEY and CDR2 is SMNVEV (reference sequence). The CDR3 DNA reads as TGTGCCAGCAGTTTCGGGACTAGCGGGAGATGGGTCTACGAGCAGTACTTC. This gives the protein CASSFGTSGRWVYEQYF.

In its sample, this clone is medium-sized. This chain joins TRBV29-1 and TRBJ2-3; D gene ambiguous. Germline V gene data show CDR1 as SQVTM and CDR2 as ANQGSEA. The ends were cut back, 3 bases at V and 1 base at J, with 5 bases in the middle. This CDR3 comprises 12 residues. The CDR3 is CSVEPGTDTQYF. In DNA form, the CDR3 reads TGCAGCGTTGAGCCCGGCACAGATACGCAGTATTTT.

Only a few counts were recorded for this clone. The chain combines TRBV4-1 with TRBJ1-5; D gene uncertain. Trimming took 4 bases from V and 11 from J, leaving 21 bases between them. This CDR3 region has 15 residues. Germline lookup yields CDR1 MGHRA and CDR2 YSYEKL. The CDR3 sequence: CASSPVASLFSAQHF. In DNA, the CDR3 is TGCGCCAGCAGCCCCGTGGCGAGCCTTTTCTCGGCCCAGCATTTT.

The chain joins TRBV30 to TRBJ2-3, with D uncertain. The CDR3 consists of 12 residues. Trimming stripped 1 base from V and 6 bases from J, with 8 bases between. Looked up from germline, CDR1 is GTSNPN and CDR2 is SVGIG (reference sequence). The CDR3 sequence: CAWSATVDTQYF. CDR3 in DNA: TGTGCCTGGAGTGCCACCGTTGATACGCAGTATTTT.

The V and J genes are TRBV18 and TRBJ1-1; TRBD1 might be the D (6 bases). The germline V gene has CDR1 KGHSH and CDR2 LQKENI. The CDR3 length is 16 residues. V lost 0 bases, J lost 4 bases, and 15 bases lay in between. The CDR3 protein is CASSPPSSGESTEAFF. The DNA for the CDR3 is TGTGCCAGCTCACCACCGTCGTCAGGGGAGAGCACTGAAGCTTTCTTT.

The V and J genes are TRBV14 and TRBJ1-6; D is undetermined. There are 16 residues in the CDR3. Trimming took 5 bases from V and 3 from J, leaving 14 bases between them. Germline assignment: CDR1 SGHDN and CDR2 FVKESK. The CDR3 loop is CASSSQVWGYNSPLHF. The CDR3 coding sequence is TGTGCCAGCAGCTCTCAGGTTTGGGGCTATAATTCACCCCTCCACTTT. The whole variable domain, remainder taken from reference TRBV14 and TRBJ1-6, is EAGVTQFPSHSVIEKGQTVTLRCDPISGHDNLYWYRRVMGKEIKFLLHFVKESKQDESGMPNNRFLAERTGGTYSTLKVQPAELEDSGVYFCASSSQVWGYNSPLHFGNGTRLTVT.

In this sample, this clone turned up a few times. The chain is built from TRBV4-1 and TRBJ2-2; 8 nucleotides line up with TRBD1. Germline lookup yields CDR1 MGHRA and CDR2 YSYEKL. The CDR3 contains 16 residues. The V and J ends lost 4 bases and 0 bases, in that order; junction bases with no gene match: 4. The CDR3 loop reads CASSLSGQANTGELFF. In nucleotides, the CDR3 is TGCGCCAGCAGCCTGTCGGGACAGGCGAACACCGGGGAGCTGTTTTTT.

This clone was detected ten times or more. The gene calls are TRBV7-9 and TRBJ2-7; D may correspond to TRBD1 or TRBD2 (5 bases each). Trimming shortened V by 4 bases and J by 6 bases, and 13 bases separated the two germline ends. The germline V gene encodes CDR1 SEHNR and CDR2 FQNEAQ (reference sequence). This CDR3 is 13 amino acids long. The CDR3, as DNA: TGTGCCAGCAGCTCCGGGGCTATTAGCGAGCAGTACTTC. Its translation: CASSSGAISEQYF.

The V gene is TRBV5-1, the J gene TRBJ2-5; TRBD1 or TRBD2 may be the D gene (5 bases each). V gave up 3 bases and J gave up 2 bases, with 11 bases separating them. CDR1 is SGHRS, CDR2 YFSETQ, per germline. The CDR3 totals 14 residues. DNA for the CDR3: TGCGCCAGCAGCTCGGATGGGGGACAAGAGACCCAGTACTTC. Translation: CASSSDGGQETQYF.